The next 25 T cell receptor beta chains were all read from a single sample in a study of blood T cell repertoires in COVID-19. Repertoires were generated with immunoSEQ multiplex PCR, while TCRdb's copy carries only in-frame clones and drops some. Counted here are over 250,000 clones, about 89% occurring once; the ten biggest clones make up under 15%. The sequenced material came from peripheral blood. All receptors derive from a woman aged 55-70 years with acute or convalescent COVID-19.

The chain joins TRBV19 to TRBJ2-1; TRBD2 matches at 10 bases. The germline gives CDR1 LNHDA, CDR2 SQIVND (reference sequence). The CDR3 extends over 13 amino acids. V lost 4 bases to trimming and J lost 6 bases; unmatched junction nucleotides: 0. The CDR3 protein is CASSKRGGNEQFF. The DNA for the CDR3 is TGTGCCAGTAGTAAGCGGGGGGGCAATGAGCAGTTCTTC.

V gene TRBV28 combines with J gene TRBJ2-1; 8 bases line up with TRBD2. Looked up from germline, CDR1 is MDHEN and CDR2 is SYDVKM. The CDR3 is made up of 16 amino acids. Losses at the gene ends were 6 bases for V and 7 bases for J; bases not matched to a gene: 14. CDR3 loop: CASRAQAGAGLNEQFF. Here the CDR3 DNA reads TGTGCCAGCAGAGCTCAAGCGGGAGCGGGCCTAAATGAGCAGTTCTTC. Together with reference TRBV28 and TRBJ2-1, the CDR3 gives the full variable domain: DVKVTQSSRYLVKRTGEKVFLECVQDMDHENMFWYRQDPGLGLRLIYFSYDVKMKEKGDIPEGYSVSREKKERFSLILESASTNQTSMYLCASRAQAGAGLNEQFFGPGTRLTVL.

V usage is TRBV28 and J usage is TRBJ1-5; 9 nucleotides match TRBD1. This CDR3 region has 15 residues. Trimming took 4 bases from V and 7 from J; bases not matched to a gene: 8. CDR1 is MDHEN, CDR2 SYDVKM, per germline. DNA of the CDR3: TGTGCCAGCAGTTCGTTCGGACAGGGGAACCAGCCCCAGCATTTT. It is translated as CASSSFGQGNQPQHF.

The V and J genes are TRBV6-5 and TRBJ2-1; D perhaps matches TRBD2 (6 bases). Between the trimmed V and J ends, which lost 3 bases and 3 bases, there was a span of 12 bases. Per germline, CDR1 MNHEY and CDR2 SVGAGI. The length of the CDR3 is 15 residues. CDR3: CASSYIGGDYNEQFF. The CDR3 DNA follows: TGTGCCAGCAGTTATATTGGCGGGGACTACAATGAGCAGTTCTTC.

The J gene is TRBJ2-5, the V gene TRBV2; weak D call: TRBD2 (6 bases). Germline V gives CDR1 SNHLY, CDR2 FYNNEI. The V end was cut by 7 bases, the J end by 5 bases, with 14 bases between. The CDR3 totals 13 residues. CDR3 bases: TGTGCCAGCACCGCCGGACTACGGGAGACCCAGTACTTC. Translating it yields CASTAGLRETQYF.

The chain has TRBV11-3 and TRBJ1-2; the D is unclear. V was clipped by 5 bases and J by 1 base, with 23 bases between them. The CDR3 is made up of 18 amino acids. The germline CDR1 and CDR2 sequences are SGHNT and YENEEA. CDR3 sequence: CASSPWARAAGVNYGYTF. CDR3 in DNA: TGTGCCAGCAGCCCTTGGGCTAGGGCAGCGGGCGTTAACTATGGCTACACCTTC.

This rearrangement joins TRBV18 to TRBJ1-5; TRBD1 matches 7 bases. The CDR3 is made up of 14 amino acids. Losses at the gene ends were 8 bases for V and 3 bases for J; bases not matched to a gene: 7. The germline gives CDR1 KGHSH, CDR2 LQKENI. The CDR3, as DNA: TGTGCCAGCCCCTCGGACAGGAACAATCAGCCCCAGCATTTT. This encodes CASPSDRNNQPQHF.

The chain has TRBV9 and TRBJ2-7; 10 bases align to TRBD2. CDR1 is SGDLS, CDR2 YYNGEE, per germline. V lost 0 bases and J lost 5; bases outside the gene matches: 5. The CDR3 is 15 residues long. CDR3 in amino acids: CASSVDPSGGNEQYF. The CDR3 DNA follows: TGTGCCAGCAGCGTAGATCCTAGCGGGGGTAACGAGCAGTACTTC.

This clone was counted only a few times. V gene TRBV24-1 combines with J gene TRBJ2-3; D may be TRBD2 (7 bases). Germline V gene data show CDR1 as KGHDR and CDR2 as SFDVKD. The CDR3 contains 13 residues. Trimming pared 8 bases from V and 5 bases from J, leaving 13 bases between. The CDR3 sequence: CATNGGHEDTQYF. The CDR3 coding sequence is TGTGCCACCAACGGGGGGCATGAAGATACGCAGTATTTT.

V usage is TRBV18 and J usage is TRBJ2-5; 9 bases line up with TRBD2. The CDR3 covers 17 residues. Germline lookup yields CDR1 KGHSH and CDR2 LQKENI. V lost 3 bases and J lost 4; bases outside the gene matches: 12. DNA of the CDR3: TGTGCCAGCTCACCCCGGAGGGGTAGCGGGGGTCGAGAGACCCAGTACTTC. Protein: CASSPRRGSGGRETQYF.

The chain links TRBV15 to TRBJ2-3; perhaps TRBD2 as D (6 bases). The germline V gene encodes CDR1 LNHNV and CDR2 YYDKDF (reference sequence). The V end was cut by 7 bases, the J end by 0 bases, with 14 bases between. The CDR3 extends over 15 amino acids. The CDR3 spells CATTLGAGSTDTQYF. The CDR3 region has the DNA TGTGCCACCACCCTCGGGGCGGGAAGCACAGATACGCAGTATTTT.

The table lists this clone with a few counts. The chain recombines TRBV5-1 with TRBJ2-1; 8 nucleotides line up with TRBD2. The CDR3 sequence is 14 residues long. Germline values: CDR1 SGHRS, CDR2 YFSETQ. Trimming cost V 0 bases and J 8 bases; bases outside gene matches: 4. The CDR3 DNA sequence: TGCGCCAGCAGCTTGGCCGGGAGGGGCGATGAGCAGTTCTTC. This sequence encodes CASSLAGRGDEQFF.

This clone was detected a few times. The genes are TRBV4-2 and TRBJ2-4; TRBD1 is a possible D gene (5 bases). The CDR3 is 15 residues long. Germline V CDR1 and CDR2: LGHNA, YNFKEQ. Trimming took off 3 bases at V and 0 bases at J, with 9 bases between the two ends. CDR3 DNA sequence: TGTGCCAGCAGCCAGGGGCTCCTAGCCAAAAACATTCAGTACTTC. This sequence encodes CASSQGLLAKNIQYF.

The chain carries TRBV18 and TRBJ2-1; a possible D gene is TRBD1 (5 bases). Germline assignment: CDR1 KGHSH and CDR2 LQKENI. The CDR3 contains 16 residues. V was shortened by 4 bases and J by 3 bases, with 16 bases between the two germline ends. CDR3 bases: TGTGCCAGCTCACGTCGCCAGGGTTTAGGCTACAATGAGCAGTTCTTC. Translating it yields CASSRRQGLGYNEQFF.

The J gene is TRBJ1-2, the V gene TRBV28, with 11 bases matching TRBD1. Trimming took 4 bases from V and 8 from J; bases not matched to a gene: 3. This CDR3 region has 13 residues. Looked up from germline, CDR1 is MDHEN and CDR2 is SYDVKM. In DNA, the CDR3 is TGTGCCAGCAGTTCGGGACAGGGGGAAGGCTACACCTTC. It translates to CASSSGQGEGYTF.

The V and J genes are TRBV5-1 and TRBJ1-6; 10 nucleotides align to TRBD1. J was trimmed by 9 bases and V by 3 bases; bases with no gene match: 9. The length of the CDR3 is 16 residues. Looked up from germline, CDR1 is SGHRS and CDR2 is YFSETQ. CDR3 in amino acids: CASSSRTGGESSPLHF. CDR3 DNA: TGCGCCAGCAGCTCGCGGACAGGGGGGGAGAGTTCACCCCTCCACTTT.

This chain connects TRBV29-1 to TRBJ2-5; D might be TRBD1 (6 bases). V was clipped by 3 bases and J by 5 bases, with 10 bases between them. This CDR3 region has 12 residues. Germline-derived CDR1 and CDR2 are SQVTM and ANQGSEA. The CDR3 spells CSVEAQGETQYF. For the CDR3, the DNA is TGCAGCGTTGAGGCCCAGGGGGAGACCCAGTACTTC.

The rearrangement uses TRBV29-1 and TRBJ1-3; D ambiguous. V was pared by 6 bases and J by 3 bases, with 12 bases between. The CDR3 is 13 residues long. Germline lookup yields CDR1 SQVTM and CDR2 ANQGSEA. CDR3 DNA: TGCAGCGTGGGTCTCGGGTATGGAAACACCATATATTTT. It specifies CSVGLGYGNTIYF.

This clone was counted a few times. The rearrangement links TRBV19 to TRBJ1-4; no clear D gene. CDR3 length equals 14 residues. Germline CDR1 is LNHDA and CDR2 is SQIVND (reference sequence). Deletions cut 6 bases from V and 8 bases from J, with 16 bases between. The chain's CDR3 is CASSVAPLYEKLFF. For the CDR3, the DNA is TGTGCCAGTAGCGTTGCTCCACTCTACGAAAAACTGTTTTTT.

The chain is built from TRBV2 and TRBJ2-5; D is uncertain. The CDR3 is made up of 11 amino acids. In germline, CDR1 is SNHLY, CDR2 FYNNEI. Trimming shortened V by 7 bases and J by 2 bases, and 5 bases separated the two germline ends. The CDR3 DNA is TGTGCCAGCAATACTCAAGAGACCCAGTACTTC. This sequence encodes CASNTQETQYF.

The chain employs TRBV28 and TRBJ2-1; possible D gene TRBD2, 6 bases. Per germline, CDR1 MDHEN and CDR2 SYDVKM. The length of the CDR3 is 14 residues. Trimming took 6 bases from V and 4 from J, leaving 13 bases between them. The CDR3 protein is CASRDSGPYNEQFF. The CDR3 DNA is TGTGCCAGCAGGGATAGCGGCCCTTACAATGAGCAGTTCTTC.

V gene TRBV11-2 combines with J gene TRBJ2-3; TRBD2 matches 15 bases. The CDR3 consists of 18 residues. The J segment lost 6 bases and the V segment lost 3 bases, leaving 10 bases of the junction unmatched. Germline lookup yields CDR1 SGHAT and CDR2 FQNNGV. The CDR3 nucleotides are TGTGCCAGCAGCTTGGCCCGGACTAGCGGGGGGGCGGTGGATACGCAGTATTTT. Translated: CASSLARTSGGAVDTQYF.

V is TRBV7-8 and J is TRBJ1-2, with unresolved D. V dropped 1 base and J dropped 10 bases, with 22 bases sitting between them. CDR1 and CDR2 from the germline V gene are SGHVS and FQNEAQ. This CDR3 spans 16 amino acids. In DNA form, the CDR3 reads TGTGCCAGCAGCTTAGACCCGCGGAGGAGGAAGGCGCTCTACACCTTC. It codes for CASSLDPRRRKALYTF.

J is TRBJ2-7 and V is TRBV6-2 or TRBV6-3; a weak D match, TRBD2 (5 bases). Germline CDR1 reads MNHEY; CDR2 reads SVGEGT. V was clipped by 6 bases and J by 2 bases, with 20 bases between them. This CDR3 contains 16 residues. This CDR3 reads CASSLGAAIRTYEQYF. CDR3 in DNA: TGTGCCAGCAGCCTTGGAGCGGCCATCCGAACCTACGAGCAGTACTTC.

V usage is TRBV5-1 and J usage is TRBJ2-5; TRBD2 might be the D (6 bases). This CDR3 is built from 14 residues. V was shortened by 2 bases and J by 7 bases, with 15 bases between the two germline ends. CDR1 and CDR2 from the germline V gene are SGHRS and YFSETQ. Here the CDR3 DNA reads TGCGCCAGCAGCTTCGGGAGTGATTTGGGGACCCAGTACTTC. Translation gives CASSFGSDLGTQYF.